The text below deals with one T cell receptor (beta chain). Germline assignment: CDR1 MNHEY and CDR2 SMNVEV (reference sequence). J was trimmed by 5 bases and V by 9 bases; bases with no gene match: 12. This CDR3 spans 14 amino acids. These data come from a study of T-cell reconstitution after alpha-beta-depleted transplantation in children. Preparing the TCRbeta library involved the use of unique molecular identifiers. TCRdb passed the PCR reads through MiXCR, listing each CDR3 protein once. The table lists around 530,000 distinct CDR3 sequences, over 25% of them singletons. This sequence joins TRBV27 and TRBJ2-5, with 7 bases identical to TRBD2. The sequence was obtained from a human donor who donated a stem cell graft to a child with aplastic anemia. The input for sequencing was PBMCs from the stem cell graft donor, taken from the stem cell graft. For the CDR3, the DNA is TGTGCCAGTAGCTTTAGCGGGCGGAGGGAGACCCAGTACTTC. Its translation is CASSFSGRRETQYF.